This T cell receptor beta chain stems from a study of cytomegalovirus exposure and HLA in healthy donors. Method: immunoSEQ multiplex PCR; TCRdb's copy keeps in-frame clones and lacks some. The sample holds 45,000 to 70,000 clones, 90% seen once. This CDR3 is 15 amino acids long. V dropped 0 bases and J dropped 5 bases, with 12 bases sitting between them. CDR1 and CDR2 (germline): SGHRS, YFSETQ. The TCR sequence derives from a man aged 18 to 29 in good health and CMV-seronegative. Material for sequencing was PBMCs. The chain employs TRBV5-1 and TRBJ2-1; a possible D gene is TRBD2 (7 bases). CDR3 in amino acids: CASSLVSGDNNEQFF. The CDR3 region has the DNA TGCGCCAGCAGCTTGGTCAGCGGGGACAACAATGAGCAGTTCTTC.